This T cell receptor (beta chain) was found in a study of cytomegalovirus exposure and HLA in healthy donors. General observations from the study: Being productive about 90% or about 30% of the time was typical of most TCR beta V segments in an earlier analysis.

Turning to this clone: The antigen is not known.

Primers for the PCR totalled 60 Vbeta and 13 Jbeta. The data were produced by immunoSEQ multiplex PCR, yet TCRdb's version contains in-frame clones alone and is incomplete. The data show some 130,000 clones, 77% seen once. The CDR3 runs 14 residues. The trim removed 0 bases at V and 5 bases at J, leaving 4 bases unmatched. From germline, CDR1 is SGDLS and CDR2 YYNGEE. The chain has TRBV9 and TRBJ2-5, with 7 bases aligning to TRBD2. The specimen sequenced was PBMCs. This clonotype was sampled from a male donor in good health and CMV-seropositive. The CDR3 sequence is CASSVGGGGETQYF. CDR3 DNA: TGTGCCAGCAGCGTAGGCGGGGGTGGGGAGACCCAGTACTTC. The whole variable domain, filled in from reference TRBV9 and TRBJ2-5, reads DSGVTQTPKHLITATGQRVTLRCSPRSGDLSVYWYQQSLDQGLQFLIQYYNGEERAKGNILERFSAQQFPDLHSELNLSSLELGDSALYFCASSVGGGGETQYFGPGTRLLVL.